This TCR beta chain was retrieved from a study of technical replicates of blood from a handful of donors. Germline lookup yields CDR1 PRHDT and CDR2 FYEKMQ (reference sequence). The CDR3 totals 18 residues. The V and J ends lost 5 bases and 5 bases, in that order; junction bases with no gene match: 16. The table came from immunoSEQ multiplex PCR; TCRdb's copy has only in-frame clones and leaves some out. Among more than 70,000 clones, approximately 90% were seen once, and the ten largest hold over 0.25%. This receptor was taken from a human donor in good health. The rearrangement uses TRBV13 and TRBJ2-7; 12 positions agree with TRBD2. The sequenced material came from T cells isolated from PBMCs. This CDR3 is CASSPKLAGGPGIHEQYF. The DNA of the CDR3 is TGTGCCAGCAGCCCCAAGCTAGCGGGAGGGCCAGGTATCCACGAGCAGTACTTC.